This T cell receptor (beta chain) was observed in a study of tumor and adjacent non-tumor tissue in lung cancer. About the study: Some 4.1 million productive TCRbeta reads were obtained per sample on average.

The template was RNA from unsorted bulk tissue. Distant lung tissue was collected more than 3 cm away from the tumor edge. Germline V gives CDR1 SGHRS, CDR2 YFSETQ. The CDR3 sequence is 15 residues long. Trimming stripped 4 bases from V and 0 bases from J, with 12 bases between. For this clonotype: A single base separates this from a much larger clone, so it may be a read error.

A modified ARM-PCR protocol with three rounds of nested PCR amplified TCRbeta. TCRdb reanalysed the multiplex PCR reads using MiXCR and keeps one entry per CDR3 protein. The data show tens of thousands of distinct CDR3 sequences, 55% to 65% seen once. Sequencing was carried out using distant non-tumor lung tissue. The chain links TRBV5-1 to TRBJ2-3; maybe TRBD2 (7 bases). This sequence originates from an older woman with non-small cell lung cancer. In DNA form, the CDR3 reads TGCGCCAGCAGCCCGGGGGGCGAGAGCACAGATACGCAGTATTTT. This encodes CASSPGGESTDTQYF.